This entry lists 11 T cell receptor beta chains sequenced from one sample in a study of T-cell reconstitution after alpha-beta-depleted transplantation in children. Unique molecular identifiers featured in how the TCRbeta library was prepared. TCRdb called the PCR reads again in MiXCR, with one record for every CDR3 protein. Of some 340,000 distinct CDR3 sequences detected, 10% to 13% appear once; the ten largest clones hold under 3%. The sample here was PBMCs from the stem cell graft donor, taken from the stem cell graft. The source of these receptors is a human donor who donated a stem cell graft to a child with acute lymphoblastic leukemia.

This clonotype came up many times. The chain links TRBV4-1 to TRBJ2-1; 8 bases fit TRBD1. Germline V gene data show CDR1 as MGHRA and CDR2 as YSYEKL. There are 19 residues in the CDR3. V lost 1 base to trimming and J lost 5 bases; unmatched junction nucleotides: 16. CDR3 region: CASSQGGQGELIRNNEQFF. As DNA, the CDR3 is TGCGCCAGCAGCCAAGGAGGACAGGGTGAATTAATCCGGAACAATGAGCAGTTCTTC.

CDR3 amino acids: CASSLIKVLNTEAFF. CDR3 nucleotide sequence: TGTGCCAGCAGCTTAATCAAAGTCCTGAACACTGAAGCTTTCTTT. This sequence joins TRBV7-2 and TRBJ1-1, with D hard to call. The CDR3 contains 15 residues. Germline lookup yields CDR1 SGHTA and CDR2 FQGNSA. Trimming took off 2 bases at V and 0 bases at J, with 10 bases between the two ends.

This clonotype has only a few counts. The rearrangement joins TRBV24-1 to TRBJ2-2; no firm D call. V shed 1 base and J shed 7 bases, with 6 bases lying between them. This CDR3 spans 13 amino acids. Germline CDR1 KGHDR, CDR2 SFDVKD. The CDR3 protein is CATSDFEVGELFF. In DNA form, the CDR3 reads TGTGCCACCAGTGATTTCGAGGTCGGGGAGCTGTTTTTT.

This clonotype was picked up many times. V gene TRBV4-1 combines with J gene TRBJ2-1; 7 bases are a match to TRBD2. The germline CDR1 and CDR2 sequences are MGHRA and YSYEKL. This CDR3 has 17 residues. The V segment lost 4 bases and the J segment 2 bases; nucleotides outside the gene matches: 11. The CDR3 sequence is CASSLGGASGAYNEQFF. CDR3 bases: TGCGCCAGCAGCCTTGGAGGCGCTAGCGGAGCCTACAATGAGCAGTTCTTC.

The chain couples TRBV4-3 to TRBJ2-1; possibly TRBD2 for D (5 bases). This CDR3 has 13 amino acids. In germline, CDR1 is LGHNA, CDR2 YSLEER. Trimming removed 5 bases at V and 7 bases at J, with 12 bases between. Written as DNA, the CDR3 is TGCGCCAGCAGCGAAAGCCGGGGTAATGAGCAGTTCTTC. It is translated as CASSESRGNEQFF.

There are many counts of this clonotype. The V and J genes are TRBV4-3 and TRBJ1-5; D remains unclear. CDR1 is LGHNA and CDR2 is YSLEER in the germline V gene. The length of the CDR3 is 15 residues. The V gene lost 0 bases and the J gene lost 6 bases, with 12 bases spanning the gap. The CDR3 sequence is CASSQDAVVGQPQHF. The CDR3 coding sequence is TGCGCCAGCAGCCAAGATGCTGTGGTGGGTCAGCCCCAGCATTTT.

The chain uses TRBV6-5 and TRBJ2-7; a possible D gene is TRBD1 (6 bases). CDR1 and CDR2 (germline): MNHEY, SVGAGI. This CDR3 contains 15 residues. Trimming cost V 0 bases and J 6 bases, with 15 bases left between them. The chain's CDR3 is CASSYSRGGPSEQYF. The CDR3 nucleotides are TGTGCCAGCAGTTACTCGCGAGGGGGACCCTCCGAGCAGTACTTC.

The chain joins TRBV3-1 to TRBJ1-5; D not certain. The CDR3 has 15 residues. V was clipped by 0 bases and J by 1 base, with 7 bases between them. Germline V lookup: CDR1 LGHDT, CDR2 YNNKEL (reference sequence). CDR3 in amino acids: CASSQDPGSNQPQHF. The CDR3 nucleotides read TGTGCCAGCAGCCAAGATCCCGGGAGCAATCAGCCCCAGCATTTT.

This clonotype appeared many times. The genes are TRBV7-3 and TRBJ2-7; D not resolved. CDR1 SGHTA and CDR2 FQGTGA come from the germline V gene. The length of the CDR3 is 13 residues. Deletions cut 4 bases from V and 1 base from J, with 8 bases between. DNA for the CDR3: TGTGCCAGCAGCTCGGACGTGTCCTACGAGCAGTACTTC. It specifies CASSSDVSYEQYF.

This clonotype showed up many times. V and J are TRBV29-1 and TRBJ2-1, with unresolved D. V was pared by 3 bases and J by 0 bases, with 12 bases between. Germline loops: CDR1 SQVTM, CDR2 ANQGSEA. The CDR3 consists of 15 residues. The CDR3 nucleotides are TGCAGCGTTGAGTCGACGGTGAGCTCCTACAATGAGCAGTTCTTC. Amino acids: CSVESTVSSYNEQFF.

The CDR3 DNA reads as TGTGCCACCCACGGGCGCAACACCGGGGAGCTGTTTTTT. Encoded protein: CATHGRNTGELFF. V gene TRBV10-3 combines with J gene TRBJ2-2, with D uncertain. The V end was cut by 10 bases, the J end by 2 bases, with 11 bases between. The CDR3 is 13 residues long. Germline V gene sequence: CDR1 ENHRY, CDR2 SYGVKD.